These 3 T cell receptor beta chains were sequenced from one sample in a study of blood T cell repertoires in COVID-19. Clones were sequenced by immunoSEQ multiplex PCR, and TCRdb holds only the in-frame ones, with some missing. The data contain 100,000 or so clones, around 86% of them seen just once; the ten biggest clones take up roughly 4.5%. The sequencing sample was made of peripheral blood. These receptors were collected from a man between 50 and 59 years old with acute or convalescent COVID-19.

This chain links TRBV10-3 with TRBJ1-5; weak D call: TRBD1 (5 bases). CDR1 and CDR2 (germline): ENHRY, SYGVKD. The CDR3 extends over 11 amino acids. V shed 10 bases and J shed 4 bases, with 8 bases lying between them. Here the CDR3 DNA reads TGTGCCACGGGGGTAAATCAGCCCCAGCATTTT. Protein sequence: CATGVNQPQHF.

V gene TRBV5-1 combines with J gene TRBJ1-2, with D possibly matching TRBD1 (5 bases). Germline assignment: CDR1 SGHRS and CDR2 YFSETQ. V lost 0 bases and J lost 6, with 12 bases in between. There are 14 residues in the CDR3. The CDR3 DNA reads TGCGCCAGCAGCTTGGCCGGGACTGACCATGGCTACACCTTC. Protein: CASSLAGTDHGYTF. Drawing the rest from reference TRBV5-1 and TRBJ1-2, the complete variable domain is KAGVTQTPRYLIKTRGQQVTLSCSPISGHRSVSWYQQTPGQGLQFLFEYFSETQRNKGNFPGRFSGRQFSNSRSEMNVSTLELGDSALYLCASSLAGTDHGYTFGSGTRLTVV.

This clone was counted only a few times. The CDR3 coding sequence is TGCGCCAGCAGCTTGGGGGGCAGCTCGTACTACGAGCAGTACTTC. Translated, it gives CASSLGGSSYYEQYF. V is TRBV5-1 and J is TRBJ2-7; D possibly corresponds to TRBD1 (5 bases). Germline lookup yields CDR1 SGHRS and CDR2 YFSETQ. The CDR3 runs 15 residues. Trimming pared 0 bases from V and 3 bases from J, leaving 13 bases between.